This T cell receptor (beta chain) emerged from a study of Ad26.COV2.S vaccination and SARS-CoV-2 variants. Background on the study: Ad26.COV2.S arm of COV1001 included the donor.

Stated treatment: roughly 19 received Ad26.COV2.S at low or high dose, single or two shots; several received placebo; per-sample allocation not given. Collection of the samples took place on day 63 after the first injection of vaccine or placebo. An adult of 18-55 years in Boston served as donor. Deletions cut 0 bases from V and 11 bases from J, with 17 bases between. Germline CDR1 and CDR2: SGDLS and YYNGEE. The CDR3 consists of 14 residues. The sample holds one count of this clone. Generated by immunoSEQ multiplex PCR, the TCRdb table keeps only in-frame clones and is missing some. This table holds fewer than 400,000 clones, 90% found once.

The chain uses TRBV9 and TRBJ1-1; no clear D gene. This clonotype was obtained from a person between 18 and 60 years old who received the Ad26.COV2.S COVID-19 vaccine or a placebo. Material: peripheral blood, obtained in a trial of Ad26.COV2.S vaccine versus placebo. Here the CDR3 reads CASSVGKISEVAFF. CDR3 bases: TGTGCCAGCAGCGTAGGAAAAATCTCTGAAGTGGCTTTCTTT.